The 18 T cell receptor beta chains below come from one sample, sequenced in a study of blood T cell repertoires in COVID-19. Sequencing was performed with immunoSEQ multiplex PCR; in TCRdb, only in-frame clones are kept and a portion is missing. The sample holds about 170,000 clones, approximately 84% seen once. Sequencing was done on a sample of peripheral blood. The receptors were gathered from a man aged 35 to 55 who had recovered from COVID-19.

The chain joins TRBV5-6 to TRBJ2-1; 8 nucleotides match TRBD2. CDR3 length: 16 amino acids. The J segment lost 1 base and the V segment lost 4 bases, leaving 7 bases of the junction unmatched. CDR1 is SGHDT, CDR2 YYEEEE, per germline. The CDR3 nucleotides read TGTGCCAGCAGCGGACCGGGACTAGGATCCTACAATGAGCAGTTCTTC. Translating gives CASSGPGLGSYNEQFF.

The V gene is TRBV4-3, the J gene TRBJ1-2; weak D call: TRBD1 (6 bases). V lost 2 bases to trimming and J lost 4 bases, with 20 bases between them. The length of the CDR3 is 17 residues. Germline V gene lookup returns CDR1 LGHNA and CDR2 YSLEER. The CDR3 coding sequence is TGCGCCAGCAGCCAACTACCAAGGACAGCGACGATCTATGGCTACACCTTC. Protein: CASSQLPRTATIYGYTF.

The chain has TRBV30 and TRBJ2-3; 12 bases line up with TRBD2. This CDR3 has 12 residues. The V gene's germline CDR1 is GTSNPN and CDR2 SVGIG (reference sequence). CDR3 nucleotide sequence: TGTGCGCTAGCGGGAGGGTCAGATACGCAGTATTTT. It encodes CALAGGSDTQYF.

The chain links TRBV28 to TRBJ1-6; 8 nucleotides align to TRBD1. The length of the CDR3 is 16 residues. Germline assignment: CDR1 MDHEN and CDR2 SYDVKM. With 4 bases clipped from V and 9 bases from J, the junction kept 11 bases outside the gene matches. The CDR3 spells CASSSPFNRGSSPLHF. In nucleotides, the CDR3 is TGTGCCAGCAGTTCCCCATTCAACAGGGGGAGTTCACCCCTCCACTTT.

The V call is TRBV6-1, the J call TRBJ1-5, with 10 positions matching TRBD1. Trimming cost V 6 bases and J 6 bases; bases outside gene matches: 20. Germline V CDR1 and CDR2: MNHNS, SASEGT. The length of the CDR3 is 19 residues. DNA for the CDR3: TGTGCCAGCAGAGAAACCGGGACAGGGGTATTTCAGCTGGGTCAGCCCCAGCATTTT. Its protein is CASRETGTGVFQLGQPQHF.

This chain connects TRBV2 to TRBJ1-2; D is perhaps TRBD1 (5 bases). The CDR3 is made up of 14 amino acids. The germline gives CDR1 SNHLY, CDR2 FYNNEI. Between the trimmed V and J ends, which lost 3 bases and 9 bases, there was a span of 17 bases. CDR3 nucleotides: TGTGCCAGCAGTGATTGGGACCCGACTAGCAGCTACACCTTC. Translating gives CASSDWDPTSSYTF.

The J gene is TRBJ2-2, the V gene TRBV27; 7 bases align to TRBD1. The CDR3 covers 15 residues. The ends lost 5 bases at V and 3 bases at J; junction bases unmatched: 6. Germline values: CDR1 MNHEY, CDR2 SMNVEV (reference sequence). This chain's CDR3 is CASSPWTGYTGELFF. The CDR3 DNA is TGTGCCAGCAGTCCTTGGACAGGTTACACCGGGGAGCTGTTTTTT.

The V call is TRBV7-9, the J call TRBJ1-1; no clear D gene. V lost 1 base and J 8 bases, leaving 14 bases between the germline ends. The CDR3 consists of 14 residues. Germline V lookup: CDR1 SEHNR, CDR2 FQNEAQ (reference sequence). The CDR3 sequence is CASSLESGQPEAFF. The DNA for the CDR3 is TGTGCCAGCAGCTTAGAATCAGGCCAGCCCGAAGCTTTCTTT.

The chain employs TRBV6-5 and TRBJ1-6; 9 bases are shared with TRBD1. The CDR3 sequence is 14 residues long. Germline lookup yields CDR1 MNHEY and CDR2 SVGAGI. Unmatched junction bases numbered 0, after V lost 2 bases and J lost 7 bases. CDR3 coding DNA: TGTGCCAGCAGTTACGGGACAGGGAATTCACCCCTCCACTTT. This gives the protein CASSYGTGNSPLHF.

The chain employs TRBV15 and TRBJ2-1; 7 bases agree with TRBD1. Germline CDR1 is LNHNV and CDR2 is YYDKDF (reference sequence). V shed 0 bases, J shed 2 bases, and the junction held 1 base outside the gene matches. This CDR3 has 15 residues. CDR3 residues: CATSRDRGPYNEQFF. As DNA, the CDR3 is TGTGCCACCAGCAGAGATAGGGGGCCCTACAATGAGCAGTTCTTC.

The rearrangement links TRBV30 to TRBJ2-3; 8 bases fit TRBD1. Losses at the gene ends were 2 bases for V and 5 bases for J; bases not matched to a gene: 12. The CDR3 length is 16 residues. Germline CDR1 GTSNPN, CDR2 SVGIG (reference sequence). CDR3 sequence reads: CAWSNPGQGGVDTQYF. Here the CDR3 DNA reads TGTGCCTGGAGTAACCCTGGACAGGGAGGAGTAGATACGCAGTATTTT.

Turning to this clone: One end of the junction varies from germline; a read error may be responsible. J is TRBJ2-5 and V is TRBV7-7; weak D call: TRBD2 (6 bases). In germline, CDR1 is SSHAT, CDR2 FNYEAQ (reference sequence). This CDR3 has 14 amino acids. DNA for the CDR3: TGTGCTAGCAGCTCCCCCGGGGGTGGGGAGACCCAGTACTTC. It translates to CASSSPGGGETQYF.

V gene TRBV2 combines with J gene TRBJ2-1; possibly TRBD2 for D (5 bases). Per the germline V gene, CDR1 is SNHLY and CDR2 is FYNNEI. This CDR3 has 16 amino acids. The germline V and J ends were trimmed by 1 base and 6 bases, with 16 bases remaining between them. This chain's CDR3 is CASSEGASRGLNEQFF. Written as DNA, the CDR3 is TGTGCCAGCAGTGAAGGGGCAAGTAGAGGACTCAATGAGCAGTTCTTC.

The chain carries TRBV4-1 and TRBJ1-2, with TRBD1 as a possible D gene (6 bases). The CDR3 covers 15 residues. Looked up from germline, CDR1 is MGHRA and CDR2 is YSYEKL. V gave up 0 bases and J gave up 6 bases, with 14 bases separating them. The CDR3 region is CASSQDPRGADGYTF. The CDR3 nucleotides read TGCGCCAGCAGCCAAGACCCGCGGGGGGCAGATGGCTACACCTTC.

The chain uses TRBV10-3 and TRBJ1-3; a possible D gene is TRBD1 (5 bases). Germline CDR1 and CDR2: ENHRY and SYGVKD. The CDR3 is made up of 13 amino acids. V was pared by 7 bases and J by 3 bases, with 10 bases between. In nucleotides, the CDR3 is TGTGCCATCACGGGGGAACTTGGAAACACCATATATTTT. Residues: CAITGELGNTIYF.

In nucleotides, the CDR3 is TGTGCCAGCAGCCAAGAGGGCAGGGGTGGTTCACCCCTCCACTTT. Protein product: CASSQEGRGGSPLHF. The chain joins TRBV14 to TRBJ1-6; TRBD1 might be the D (6 bases). The V end lost 0 bases, the J end lost 9 bases, and 12 bases lay between the germline ends. Germline V gives CDR1 SGHDN, CDR2 FVKESK. This CDR3 spans 15 amino acids.

This clone showed up just once. The rearrangement joins TRBV4-2 to TRBJ2-3; no reliable D call. The CDR3 runs to 15 residues. V was pared by 0 bases and J by 6 bases, with 13 bases between. Germline V gene lookup returns CDR1 LGHNA and CDR2 YNFKEQ. The chain's CDR3 is CASSQEHVAADTQYF. The CDR3 nucleotides are TGTGCCAGCAGCCAAGAACATGTTGCGGCCGATACGCAGTATTTT.

The V and J genes are TRBV19 and TRBJ1-5; TRBD1 aligns across 12 bases. Germline lookup yields CDR1 LNHDA and CDR2 SQIVND (reference sequence). The CDR3 is made up of 16 amino acids. V lost 5 bases, J lost 6 bases, and 8 bases stayed unmatched. The CDR3 spells CASSPTGTGGRQPQHF. The CDR3 DNA sequence: TGTGCCAGTAGTCCAACCGGGACAGGGGGCCGTCAGCCCCAGCATTTT. Variable domain in full (rest from reference TRBV19 and TRBJ1-5): DGGITQSPKYLFRKEGQNVTLSCEQNLNHDAMYWYRQDPGQGLRLIYYSQIVNDFQKGDIAEGYSVSREKKESFPLTVTSAQKNPTAFYLCASSPTGTGGRQPQHFGDGTRLSIL.